These T cell receptor beta chains were read from a single sample in a study of blood T cell repertoires in COVID-19. Sequencing used immunoSEQ multiplex PCR; TCRdb keeps in-frame clones, though not all of them. The sample holds 11,000 to 15,000 clones, 85% to 90% seen once. Sequencing was performed on peripheral blood. The source is a human donor in a cohort sampled during active COVID-19. The CDR3 runs from the conserved cysteine through the conserved F or W. The D gene is left open where the match is weak. Where a row states a size, it is once, few, many or the class of an expanded clone; other rows omit it.

d_gene	abundance	v_gene	j_gene	CDR3nt	CDR3aa
TRBD2	-	TRBV11-3	TRBJ2-1	TGTGCCAGCAGCTTAAGTTTGGGCGGGGGGGCCAATGAGCAGTTCTTC	CASSLSLGGGANEQFF
TRBD1	-	TRBV19	TRBJ2-7	TGTGCCAGTAGTATTACCGGGACAGGTGGCTACGAGCAGTACTTC	CASSITGTGGYEQYF
TRBD1	-	TRBV6-2/TRBV6-3	TRBJ1-2	TGTGCCAGCAGTCCCGGGACAGGGGGCAACTATGGCTACACCTTC	CASSPGTGGNYGYTF
-	-	TRBV3-1/TRBV3-2	TRBJ2-7	TGTGCCAGCAGCCCTACAGGGCACGAGCAGTACTTC	CASSPTGHEQYF
TRBD2	-	TRBV5-1	TRBJ2-1	TGCGCCAGCAGCCCACCGGGACTAGCGGGCTACAATGAGCAGTTCTTC	CASSPPGLAGYNEQFF
TRBD1	-	TRBV18	TRBJ2-1	TGTGCCAGCTCACAACAGACAGGGGTTAACAACAATGAGCAGTTCTTC	CASSQQTGVNNNEQFF
TRBD1	-	TRBV6-5	TRBJ2-4	TGTGCCAGCAGTTACTATCGGGACAGTCAAAACATTCAGTACTTC	CASSYYRDSQNIQYF
-	-	TRBV6-2/TRBV6-3	TRBJ2-5	TGTGCCAGCAGTGGGCTCGAAGAGACCCAGTACTTC	CASSGLEETQYF
TRBD1	-	TRBV5-4	TRBJ2-3	TGTGCCAGCAGCTCCTCCGGGACAGGGGTGGAGTATTTT	CASSSSGTGVEYF
-	once	TRBV4-2	TRBJ2-1	TGTGCCAGCAGCCCTATGAGGGCAGATTACAATGAGCAGTTCTTC	CASSPMRADYNEQFF
-	medium-sized	TRBV6-5	TRBJ2-2	TGTGCCAGCAGTTACTCGGCGGGAACTCGGACCGGGGAGCTGTTTTTT	CASSYSAGTRTGELFF
-	-	TRBV6-6	TRBJ1-5	TGTGCCAGCATTACGAGGGGGGGCGGTCAGCCCCAGCATTTT	CASITRGGGQPQHF
-	-	TRBV7-3	TRBJ2-5	TGTGCCAGCAGCCCAACAGGGAACCAAGAGACCCAGTACTTC	CASSPTGNQETQYF
TRBD1	-	TRBV28	TRBJ1-1	TGTGCCAGCAGTGGGACAGGGGGTTTTGGCATGAACACTGAAGCTTTCTTT	CASSGTGGFGMNTEAFF
TRBD1	-	TRBV7-3	TRBJ2-7	TGTGCCAGCAGCCTAACCGGGACAGGGACCTACGAGCAGTACTTC	CASSLTGTGTYEQYF
TRBD1	-	TRBV30	TRBJ2-5	TGTGCCTGGAGTATAGCAGGGGGCCAAGAGACCCAGTACTTC	CAWSIAGGQETQYF
TRBD2	-	TRBV5-6	TRBJ2-7	TGTGCCAGCAGCTTGGGCGCAGCGGGAGGGCTCGAGCAGTACTTC	CASSLGAAGGLEQYF
-	few	TRBV7-9	TRBJ1-2	TGTGCCAGCAGCTTGGGAGACTATGGCTACACCTTC	CASSLGDYGYTF
-	-	TRBV11-2	TRBJ2-7	TGTGCCAGCAGCTTCAGGGGTTTTCCCCCTCACGAGCAGTACTTC	CASSFRGFPPHEQYF
TRBD2	-	TRBV7-3	TRBJ2-7	TGTGCCAGCAGCTTACTAGCGGGGGATTCCTACGAGCAGTACTTC	CASSLLAGDSYEQYF
-	-	TRBV19	TRBJ2-2	TGTGCCAGTAGTATGCGAACCGGGGAGCTGTTTTTT	CASSMRTGELFF
TRBD2	-	TRBV27	TRBJ2-3	TGTGCCAGCAGTTTAAGGGTCGCGGGGGTTAGCACAGATACGCAGTATTTT	CASSLRVAGVSTDTQYF
TRBD2	-	TRBV6-2/TRBV6-3	TRBJ2-7	TGTGCCAGCAGTCATCTTAGCGGGAGTCGGAACGAGCAGTACTTC	CASSHLSGSRNEQYF
-	-	TRBV30	TRBJ2-3	TGTGCCTGGAGCGAAGGGCAGGGACACACAGATACGCAGTATTTT	CAWSEGQGHTDTQYF
-	-	TRBV18	TRBJ1-3	TGTGCCAGCTCACCGTCGCAGGGTGGCTCTGGAAACACCATATATTTT	CASSPSQGGSGNTIYF
TRBD1	-	TRBV19	TRBJ1-5	TGTGCCAGTAGTAGGGACAGGGCGCCGGAGAATCAGCCCCAGCATTTT	CASSRDRAPENQPQHF
-	-	TRBV14	TRBJ1-1	TGTGCCAGCAGGGCAGTGAACACTGAAGCTTTCTTT	CASRAVNTEAFF
-	-	TRBV5-1	TRBJ1-4	TGCGCCAGCAGCTTGCCCCGAGGAGGGATGGGGGAAAAACTGTTTTTT	CASSLPRGGMGEKLFF
-	-	TRBV29-1	TRBJ2-2	TGCAGCGCCGCCGGCACCGGGGAGCTGTTTTTT	CSAAGTGELFF
TRBD1	-	TRBV9	TRBJ1-3	TGTGCCAGCAGCGCAACAGGGGAAAGTGGAAACACCATATATTTT	CASSATGESGNTIYF
TRBD1	-	TRBV19	TRBJ1-5	TGTGCCAGTGCCGGGACAGGGGGGTATCAGCCCCAGCATTTT	CASAGTGGYQPQHF
-	-	TRBV2	TRBJ2-2	TGTGCCAGCAGCGTGACAGCGTTGAACACCGGGGAGCTGTTTTTT	CASSVTALNTGELFF
TRBD2	few	TRBV7-2	TRBJ2-3	TGTGCCAGCAGCCCCGGACTAGCGGGGATAGATACGCAGTATTTT	CASSPGLAGIDTQYF
TRBD2	-	TRBV5-1	TRBJ2-5	TGCGCCAGCAGCTTGGCACTAGCGGGAGGCCAGGGGGAGACCCAGTACTTC	CASSLALAGGQGETQYF
TRBD1	-	TRBV18	TRBJ2-1	TGTGCCAGCTCACCGCCGGACAGGGGATTGAATGAGCAGTTCTTC	CASSPPDRGLNEQFF
TRBD1	once	TRBV3-1/TRBV3-2	TRBJ1-4	TGTGCCAGCAGCCGTGGACAGGGTCGTGTGAATGAAAAACTGTTTTTT	CASSRGQGRVNEKLFF